Below, 30 T cell receptor beta chains from the same sample are listed, as sequenced in a study of T-cell reconstitution after alpha-beta-depleted transplantation in children. For TCRbeta, the library was prepared with unique molecular identifiers. TCRdb analysed the PCR reads with MiXCR anew, one entry per CDR3 protein. The sample shows about 420,000 distinct CDR3 sequences, roughly a tenth of them seen only once. Sequencing used PBMCs from the stem cell graft donor, obtained from the stem cell graft. These receptors were collected from a human donor who donated a stem cell graft to a child with acute myeloid leukemia.

This clonotype was counted at least ten times. The chain combines TRBV20-1 with TRBJ2-5; 11 positions agree with TRBD2. The trim removed 3 bases at V and 7 bases at J, leaving 10 bases unmatched. The CDR3 is 15 amino acids. Per germline, CDR1 DFQATT and CDR2 SNEGSKA (reference sequence). The CDR3 coding sequence is TGCAGTGCTAGCAAGGGACTAGCGGTCACAGGGACCCAGTACTTC. Translating gives CSASKGLAVTGTQYF.

This clonotype was seen a few times. The chain recombines TRBV5-8 with TRBJ2-3, with 10 positions matching TRBD2. The CDR3 spans 20 residues. The junction had 17 bases not matched to a gene; V was cut back by 4 bases and J by 0 bases. Germline V gives CDR1 SGHTS, CDR2 YDEGEE. CDR3 sequence reads: CASSAALTSGSSPSTDTQYF. In nucleotides, the CDR3 is TGTGCCAGCAGCGCAGCCTTGACTAGCGGGTCATCTCCTAGCACAGATACGCAGTATTTT.

The chain carries TRBV4-3 and TRBJ2-7; tentatively, D is TRBD1 (5 bases). V gave up 0 bases and J gave up 1 base, with 10 bases separating them. CDR1 and CDR2 from the germline V gene are LGHNA and YSLEER. CDR3 length: 15 residues. Here the CDR3 DNA reads TGCGCCAGCAGCCAAGAATTGGGGCCTTCCTACGAGCAGTACTTC. Its translation: CASSQELGPSYEQYF.

This clonotype was found a few times. This chain connects TRBV20-1 to TRBJ1-2, with no clear D. The CDR3 covers 12 residues. V gave up 4 bases and J gave up 3 bases, with 9 bases separating them. CDR1 is DFQATT and CDR2 is SNEGSKA in the germline V gene (reference sequence). The CDR3 is CSAIGGDYGYTF. For the CDR3, the DNA is TGCAGTGCTATCGGCGGCGACTATGGCTACACCTTC.

This clonotype was seen only once. This rearrangement joins TRBV2 to TRBJ1-1; no clear D. CDR1 SNHLY and CDR2 FYNNEI come from the germline V gene. V lost 7 bases and J 3 bases, leaving 9 bases between the germline ends. The CDR3 covers 12 residues. DNA for the CDR3: TGTGCCAGCAAATTTGCGCACACTGAAGCTTTCTTT. Residues: CASKFAHTEAFF.

V usage is TRBV29-1 and J usage is TRBJ2-5; either TRBD1 or TRBD2 may supply D (6 bases each). The germline V gene has CDR1 SQVTM and CDR2 ANQGSEA. This CDR3 is 14 amino acids long. V was shortened by 7 bases and J by 1 base, with 16 bases between the two germline ends. The CDR3 coding sequence is TGCAGCGCCGTTGAGGGGGGCCTCCAAGAGACCCAGTACTTC. This encodes CSAVEGGLQETQYF. Based on the CDR3 plus reference TRBV29-1 and TRBJ2-5, the full variable domain is SAVISQKPSRDICQRGTSLTIQCQVDSQVTMMFWYRQQPGQSLTLIATANQGSEATYESGFVIDKFPISRPNLTFSTLTVSNMSPEDSSIYLCSAVEGGLQETQYFGPGTRLLVL.

This clonotype was picked up many times. The chain uses TRBV7-8 and TRBJ2-5; 11 positions match TRBD1. Germline V CDR1 and CDR2: SGHVS, FQNEAQ. This CDR3 spans 17 amino acids. The trim removed 6 bases at V and 6 bases at J, leaving 15 bases unmatched. In DNA form, the CDR3 reads TGTGCCAGCAGTCGCGACCGGGACAGGGGGAGATTAAAGACCCAGTACTTC. It yields the protein CASSRDRDRGRLKTQYF. Full variable domain (remainder filled in from reference TRBV7-8 and TRBJ2-5): GAGVSQSPRYKVAKRGQDVALRCDPISGHVSLFWYQQALGQGPEFLTYFQNEAQLDKSGLPSDRFFAERPEGSVSTLKIQRTQQEDSAVYLCASSRDRDRGRLKTQYFGPGTRLLVL.

The rearrangement joins TRBV5-1 to TRBJ2-1; the D is unclear. The CDR3 extends over 16 amino acids. Deletions cut 1 base from V and 1 base from J, with 12 bases between. In germline, CDR1 is SGHRS, CDR2 YFSETQ. Here the CDR3 DNA reads TGCGCCAGCAGCTTGAATCGGGTTAATTCCTACAATGAGCAGTTCTTC. It codes for CASSLNRVNSYNEQFF.

This clonotype occurred many times. The CDR3 protein is CASSLEGKQGFNQPQHF. The CDR3, as DNA: TGTGCCAGCAGCTTAGAAGGAAAACAGGGGTTCAATCAGCCCCAGCATTTT. The J gene is TRBJ1-5, the V gene TRBV11-2, with 7 bases fitting TRBD1. The CDR3 is 17 residues long. Germline loops: CDR1 SGHAT, CDR2 FQNNGV. J gave up 3 bases and V 0 bases, and 8 bases lay outside the gene matches. The complete variable domain, with remaining parts taken from reference TRBV11-2 and TRBJ1-5, reads EAGVAQSPRYKIIEKRQSVAFWCNPISGHATLYWYQQILGQGPKLLIQFQNNGVVDDSQLPKDRFSAERLKGVDSTLKIQPAKLEDSAVYLCASSLEGKQGFNQPQHFGDGTRLSIL.

In this sample, this clonotype turned up a few times. The chain recombines TRBV12-3 or TRBV12-4 with TRBJ2-5; D might be TRBD2 (5 bases). This CDR3 is 15 amino acids long. The germline V and J ends were trimmed by 5 bases and 4 bases, with 17 bases remaining between them. In nucleotides, the CDR3 is TGTGCCAGCAGTCCCCCAGGCCTGAGCGGAGAGACCCAGTACTTC. Residues: CASSPPGLSGETQYF.

The chain employs TRBV6-5 and TRBJ2-1; D uncertain. Germline lookup yields CDR1 MNHEY and CDR2 SVGAGI. V lost 6 bases and J 6 bases, leaving 15 bases between the germline ends. The CDR3 is made up of 14 amino acids. As DNA, the CDR3 is TGTGCCAGCAGCCACTCCTCGATGGGCAATGAGCAGTTCTTC. This gives the protein CASSHSSMGNEQFF.

This clonotype showed up just a few times. V usage is TRBV29-1 and J usage is TRBJ2-2; 10 bases are shared with TRBD1. V lost 7 bases to trimming and J lost 1 base; unmatched junction nucleotides: 12. Germline CDR1 is SQVTM and CDR2 is ANQGSEA. The CDR3 sequence is 17 residues long. CDR3 loop: CSAITGTGVLNTGELFF. Written as DNA, the CDR3 is TGCAGCGCAATAACCGGGACAGGGGTCCTGAACACCGGGGAGCTGTTTTTT.

This clonotype has a handful of counts. V usage is TRBV7-2 and J usage is TRBJ2-3; D might be TRBD2 (5 bases). The V end lost 4 bases, the J end lost 6 bases, and 14 bases lay between the germline ends. This CDR3 has 14 residues. The germline V gene has CDR1 SGHTA and CDR2 FQGNSA. In nucleotides, the CDR3 is TGTGCCAGCAGCTCTCGAGGTAGCGCTGATACGCAGTATTTT. The encoded protein is CASSSRGSADTQYF.

This clonotype occurred a few times. The rearrangement joins TRBV7-9 to TRBJ1-2; 8 bases line up with TRBD1. Trimming took 5 bases from V and 8 from J; bases not matched to a gene: 13. The CDR3 extends over 15 amino acids. The V gene's germline CDR1 is SEHNR and CDR2 FQNEAQ (reference sequence). The CDR3 loop reads CASSPTGQVPEGYTF. The CDR3 DNA follows: TGTGCCAGCAGCCCTACGGGACAGGTTCCGGAGGGCTACACCTTC.

This clonotype occurred many times. The gene calls are TRBV5-5 and TRBJ2-5; either TRBD1 or TRBD2 may fit D (5 bases each). The CDR3 runs 13 residues. Germline V CDR1 and CDR2: SGHKS, YYEKEE (reference sequence). V gave up 0 bases and J gave up 4 bases, with 7 bases separating them. For the CDR3, the DNA is TGTGCCAGCAGCTTGGGGGACGGAGAGACCCAGTACTTC. It encodes CASSLGDGETQYF.

This clonotype was seen only a few times. The chain recombines TRBV7-2 with TRBJ2-5; D unclear. The length of the CDR3 is 15 residues. CDR1 SGHTA and CDR2 FQGNSA come from the germline V gene. V was cut by 1 base and J by 0 bases, with 9 bases left in between. CDR3 DNA sequence: TGTGCCAGCAGCTTAGTCCGTCCCCACCAAGAGACCCAGTACTTC. This gives the protein CASSLVRPHQETQYF.

This clonotype was recorded a few times. The chain recombines TRBV4-1 with TRBJ2-4; D possibly uses TRBD1 or TRBD2 (5 bases each). Germline V gene lookup returns CDR1 MGHRA and CDR2 YSYEKL. CDR3 length: 17 residues. V shed 0 bases and J shed 3 bases, with 15 bases lying between them. This CDR3 reads CASSQDRGRDLKNIQYF. In nucleotides, the CDR3 is TGCGCCAGCAGCCAAGATCGGGGCAGGGACCTCAAAAACATTCAGTACTTC.

This chain connects TRBV6-1 to TRBJ1-3; no clear D. The CDR3 totals 13 residues. The V and J ends lost 6 bases and 4 bases respectively, with 10 bases between them. Germline CDR1 and CDR2: MNHNS and SASEGT. CDR3 loop: CASSSRMGNTIYF. The CDR3 DNA sequence: TGTGCCAGCAGCTCACGAATGGGAAACACCATATATTTT.

Regarding this clonotype: The junction does not match germline at one end; this may be a read error. V gene TRBV15 combines with J gene TRBJ1-3; 8 bases are a match to TRBD1. The CDR3 extends over 17 amino acids. Germline CDR1 reads LNHNV; CDR2 reads YYDKDF (reference sequence). The CDR3 reads CATSGDGQGSVANTIYF. The CDR3 DNA reads TGTGCCACCAGCGGAGACGGACAGGGTTCGGTCGCAAACACCATATATTTT.

Only a few counts were recorded for this clonotype. The CDR3 loop is CASSPGTSGTADTQYF. For the CDR3, the DNA is TGTGCCAGCAGCCCCGGGACTAGCGGGACAGCAGATACGCAGTATTTT. The gene calls are TRBV7-3 and TRBJ2-3; 13 positions match TRBD2. The ends lost 5 bases at V and 4 bases at J; junction bases unmatched: 6. Per germline, CDR1 SGHTA and CDR2 FQGTGA. The CDR3 contains 16 residues.

The sample holds a few counts of this clonotype. The V and J genes are TRBV28 and TRBJ2-7; 7 bases map to TRBD2. With 7 bases clipped from V and 4 bases from J, the junction kept 1 base outside the gene matches. CDR1 is MDHEN, CDR2 SYDVKM, per germline. The CDR3 length is 11 residues. The CDR3 region has the DNA TGTGCCAGCACGGGGGGATACGAGCAGTACGTC. Residues: CASTGGYEQYV.

In this sample, this clonotype turned up many times. V and J are TRBV5-1 and TRBJ1-1; D is perhaps TRBD1 (5 bases). Per the germline V gene, CDR1 is SGHRS and CDR2 is YFSETQ. The CDR3 has 15 residues. Trimming cost V 0 bases and J 0 bases, with 9 bases left between them. CDR3 coding DNA: TGCGCCAGCAGCTTGGGGGGGGTACTGAACACTGAAGCTTTCTTT. As protein: CASSLGGVLNTEAFF.

This clonotype was counted only a few times. The chain uses TRBV11-2 and TRBJ2-7, with TRBD2 identical over 12 bases. V lost 0 bases and J lost 1; bases outside the gene matches: 1. Germline assignment: CDR1 SGHAT and CDR2 FQNNGV. CDR3 length equals 16 residues. The CDR3 nucleotides read TGTGCCAGCAGCTTAGAAGGGACTAGCGGGTCCTACGAGCAGTACTTC. Amino acid sequence: CASSLEGTSGSYEQYF.

This clonotype was seen at least ten times. This chain uses TRBV29-1 with TRBJ2-2; 7 bases line up with TRBD2. Germline assignment: CDR1 SQVTM and CDR2 ANQGSEA. The junction had 12 bases not matched to a gene; V was cut back by 7 bases and J by 10 bases. The CDR3 sequence is 13 residues long. As DNA, the CDR3 is TGCAGCGGGACTAATGGGGGGGTTCTGGAGCTGTTTTTT. Amino acids: CSGTNGGVLELFF.

The gene calls are TRBV7-2 and TRBJ2-1, with 9 bases that match TRBD2. V lost 5 bases, J lost 8 bases, and 13 bases stayed unmatched. CDR1 is SGHTA and CDR2 is FQGNSA in the germline V gene. CDR3 length: 16 amino acids. The CDR3 loop is CASSDRGRGGQDEQFF. CDR3 sequence (DNA): TGTGCCAGCAGCGACCGCGGGCGGGGGGGCCAGGATGAGCAGTTCTTC.

The chain links TRBV12-3 or TRBV12-4 to TRBJ2-2; 9 bases fit TRBD2. This CDR3 has 14 residues. V lost 5 bases to trimming and J lost 6 bases; unmatched junction nucleotides: 4. In nucleotides, the CDR3 is TGTGCCAGCAGTCCGACTAGCGGATCCGGGGAGCTGTTTTTT. Translating gives CASSPTSGSGELFF.

This clonotype was seen a few times. The rearrangement uses TRBV2 and TRBJ2-7; 9 positions agree with TRBD2. Germline-derived CDR1 and CDR2 are SNHLY and FYNNEI. Trimming at V came to 6 bases and at J to 5 bases, leaving 11 bases not matched to a gene. This CDR3 spans 15 amino acids. The CDR3 DNA reads TGTGCCAGCAGAGACATAGCGGGAGTCAGCGACGAGCAGTACTTC. Its protein product is CASRDIAGVSDEQYF.

The J gene is TRBJ1-3, the V gene TRBV20-1, with 7 positions matching TRBD1. Germline loops: CDR1 DFQATT, CDR2 SNEGSKA (reference sequence). CDR3 length: 18 amino acids. The V gene end was trimmed by 6 bases and the J gene end by 3 bases; junction bases not matched to a gene: 20. In DNA form, the CDR3 reads TGCAGTGCCTCCGCTATGAAAGGGGGCTCTAGAGGTGGAAACACCATATATTTT. The encoded protein is CSASAMKGGSRGGNTIYF.

The chain joins TRBV5-1 to TRBJ2-1, with 14 bases matching TRBD2. The length of the CDR3 is 17 residues. The germline V gene has CDR1 SGHRS and CDR2 YFSETQ. V trimming: 1 base; J trimming: 4 bases; junction bases outside the gene matches: 4. This chain's CDR3 is CASSLPGTSGGYNEQFF. The CDR3 region has the DNA TGCGCCAGCAGCTTGCCCGGGACTAGCGGGGGATACAATGAGCAGTTCTTC.

This clonotype occurred many times. This chain uses TRBV11-2 with TRBJ1-3; the D is unclear. Germline CDR1 SGHAT, CDR2 FQNNGV. The CDR3 is 14 residues long. V was clipped by 5 bases and J by 3 bases, with 11 bases between them. DNA of the CDR3: TGTGCCAGCAGCCTGTCCGGGTTTGGAAACACCATATATTTT. Amino acid sequence: CASSLSGFGNTIYF.